This T cell receptor (beta chain) was profiled in a study of shared clonotypes between healthy human individuals. On the study more broadly: Three plates each covered CD4 naive and memory; CD8 naive two, CD8 memory one.

Details on this clone: Its antigen is as yet unknown.

Study results and limitations: Naive subsets, compared against memory subsets, generally had larger estimated richness values. Shared clonotypes across all four donors exceeded non-shared ones in generation probability.

Nashville, Tennessee was home to all donors, each a Caucasian adult. Generated by immunoSEQ multiplex PCR, the TCRdb table keeps only in-frame clones and is missing some. The repertoire holds some 2,500,000 clones, with around 90% as singletons. The length of the CDR3 is 14 residues. Germline V lookup: CDR1 SGHRS, CDR2 YFSETQ. The V and J ends lost 2 bases and 3 bases respectively, with 11 bases between them. The sequencing sample was made of naive CD4+ T cells from PBMCs. Indicated subset: CD45RA+ positively selected. The clonotype was recovered from a man between 18 and 29 years old in good health. Some clones in this sample may be carry-over from other donors' samples. The gene calls are TRBV5-1 and TRBJ1-1, with D perhaps matching TRBD1 (5 bases). The CDR3 DNA reads TGCGCCAGCAGCTTCGCCGGGACGTACACTGAAGCTTTCTTT. It specifies CASSFAGTYTEAFF.